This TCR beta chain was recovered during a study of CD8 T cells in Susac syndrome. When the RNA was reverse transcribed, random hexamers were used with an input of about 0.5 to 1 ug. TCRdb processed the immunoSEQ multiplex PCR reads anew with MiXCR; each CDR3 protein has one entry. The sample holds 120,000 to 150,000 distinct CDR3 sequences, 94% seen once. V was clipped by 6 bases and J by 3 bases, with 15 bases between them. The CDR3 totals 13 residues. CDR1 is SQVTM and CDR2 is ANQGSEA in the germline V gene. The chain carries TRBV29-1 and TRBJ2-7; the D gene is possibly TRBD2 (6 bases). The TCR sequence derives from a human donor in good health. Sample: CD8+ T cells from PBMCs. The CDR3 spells CSVPVEGHYEQYF. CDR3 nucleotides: TGCAGCGTCCCCGTGGAGGGGCACTACGAGCAGTACTTC.